These 5 T cell receptor beta chains originate from one sample sequenced in a study of beta chain features in type 1 diabetes. cDNA synthesis used the whole RNA isolate, giving expressed TCRB sequences. Repertoires were generated with immunoSEQ multiplex PCR, while TCRdb's copy carries only in-frame clones and drops some. This sample carries about 130,000 clones, about 10% of them seen once, and the ten largest clones take about 0.68%. Sequencing was carried out using central memory CD4+ T cells from blood. The receptors were gathered from a man between 18 and 35 years old in good health.

V gene TRBV7-8 combines with J gene TRBJ1-2; tentative D call: TRBD1 (5 bases). The CDR3 runs 15 residues. V gave up 1 base and J gave up 4 bases, with 13 bases separating them. Germline V gives CDR1 SGHVS, CDR2 FQNEAQ. CDR3 sequence (DNA): TGTGCCAGCAGCTTAGTCGGAGGGACTGGCTATGGCTACACCTTC. This encodes CASSLVGGTGYGYTF.

This rearrangement joins TRBV5-1 to TRBJ2-2; perhaps TRBD1 as D (6 bases). The CDR3 length is 15 residues. The V end lost 4 bases, the J end lost 1 base, and 11 bases lay between the germline ends. Germline V gives CDR1 SGHRS, CDR2 YFSETQ. CDR3 in amino acids: CASSVSQGNTGELFF. DNA for the CDR3: TGCGCCAGCAGCGTATCACAGGGGAACACCGGGGAGCTGTTTTTT.

The gene calls are TRBV4-3 and TRBJ1-2; D is unclear. CDR3 length equals 16 residues. Per germline, CDR1 LGHNA and CDR2 YSLEER. Trimming pared 0 bases from V and 4 bases from J, leaving 15 bases between. This chain's CDR3 is CASSQDSSFEAYGYTF. The CDR3 coding sequence is TGCGCCAGCAGCCAAGATTCCTCATTCGAGGCCTATGGCTACACCTTC.

This clone was counted many times. J is TRBJ2-1 and V is TRBV30, with 9 bases lining up with TRBD2. Germline V lookup: CDR1 GTSNPN, CDR2 SVGIG (reference sequence). J lost 0 bases, V lost 5 bases, and 2 bases had no gene match. The CDR3 is 14 amino acids. This chain's CDR3 is CAWLAGSSYNEQFF. CDR3 nucleotide sequence: TGTGCCTGGCTAGCGGGGAGCTCCTACAATGAGCAGTTCTTC.

This clone was counted a few times. The rearrangement uses TRBV7-7 and TRBJ2-5, with D possibly TRBD1 on 5 matching bases. The CDR3 loop spans 14 amino acids. CDR1 is SSHAT and CDR2 is FNYEAQ in the germline V gene (reference sequence). V was clipped by 7 bases and J by 0 bases, with 12 bases between them. As DNA, the CDR3 is TGTGCCAGCAAATCGACAGAGAACCAAGAGACCCAGTACTTC. Protein product: CASKSTENQETQYF.